Reported below is one T cell receptor beta chain. Its antigen remains unidentified. The sample comes from a study of CD4 T cells in relation to SARS-CoV-2 and coronaviruses. Before the COVID-19 pandemic, during about 2010-2018, CD4+ T cells were taken from unexposed donors. Naive and memory CD4+ T cell DNA was deep-sequenced without culture. Assay used: immunoSEQ multiplex PCR; TCRdb lists only in-frame clones, some missing. The table records 60,000 or so clones, about 94% of them present only once. Study results and limitations: Samples before the pandemic and after infection were not matched within any donor. The cross-reactivity analysis covered only spike protein, not other viral proteins. Memory recall responses, not primary responses primed in culture, are what the assay detects.

Sequenced input: naive CD4+ T cells from PBMCs. The subset: naive CD4+ T cells isolated by negative enrichment. The receptor was isolated from a human donor in good health.

The CDR3: CASSRAVDRIEQYF. DNA of the CDR3: TGTGCCAGCAGCCGTGCTGTGGACAGGATCGAGCAGTACTTC. V is TRBV7-9 and J is TRBJ2-7; 7 bases agree with TRBD1. CDR3 length: 14 residues. Germline trimming cut 5 bases from V and 6 bases from J; bases unmatched to any gene: 10. Germline lookup yields CDR1 SEHNR and CDR2 FQNEAQ (reference sequence).